This TCR beta chain was sequenced for a study of blood T cell repertoires in COVID-19. Germline V gene lookup returns CDR1 SGHRS and CDR2 YFSETQ. This CDR3 is 16 amino acids long. J was trimmed by 4 bases and V by 6 bases; bases with no gene match: 11. The assay was immunoSEQ multiplex PCR, and TCRdb's table has in-frame clones only and misses some. The repertoire holds about 300,000 clones, with 70% to 90% as singletons. The chain uses TRBV5-1 and TRBJ2-2; TRBD2 matches at 8 bases. The sample was PBMCs or T cells enriched from blood (not recorded which). The sequence was collected from a woman aged 25 to 39 who had recovered from COVID-19. In nucleotides, the CDR3 is TGCGCCAGCACCCTCTTCGGGGGGGCTGGCACCGGGGAGCTGTTTTTT. Translated, it gives CASTLFGGAGTGELFF.